This T cell receptor beta chain emerged from a study of blood T cell repertoires in COVID-19. Overall study context: The samples span acute and convalescent COVID-19 from the United States, Italy and Spain. T cells, B-cell-depleted T cells, or PBMCs supplied cDNA or gDNA.

Germline loops: CDR1 SGDLS, CDR2 YYNGEE. This CDR3 spans 14 amino acids. V lost 3 bases and J lost 2; bases outside the gene matches: 2. The table lists this clone with a count of one. The sample carries other DNA sequences with the same CDR3. As handled by the study authors: Nucleated cell counts were estimated from reference gene primer amplification. Only in-frame clones appear in the TCRdb table, and some are missing; sequencing was by immunoSEQ multiplex PCR. That table gives V, J and clone size, and the DNA gave D and trimming. This table holds under 300,000 clones, around nine tenths found once.

The clonotype comes from a man aged 50 or older with acute or convalescent COVID-19. The rearrangement links TRBV9 to TRBJ1-2; 9 nucleotides line up with TRBD1. Specimen: peripheral blood. CDR3 sequence: CASSAGQGNYGYTF. The CDR3 region has the DNA TGTGCCAGCAGCGCGGGACAGGGCAACTATGGCTACACCTTC.